This T cell receptor beta chain appears in the sequencing data of a study of shared clonotypes between healthy human individuals. Germline V CDR1 and CDR2: SNHLY, FYNNEI. The CDR3 spans 15 residues. Between the trimmed V and J ends, which lost 2 bases and 5 bases, there was a span of 12 bases. On this clone: As yet, its antigen is unknown.

Replicate sorted-subset PCRs were loaded with 150 to 250 ng DNA, 30,000 to 35,000 T cell genomes. Method: immunoSEQ multiplex PCR; TCRdb's copy keeps in-frame clones and lacks some. The sample contains over 850,000 clones, 75% to 85% of which appear only once. Study outcomes and limitations: When naive CD4 clonotypes were compared across four donors, approximately 5% were shared. In general, naive subsets displayed greater estimated richness than memory subsets did.

This chain connects TRBV2 to TRBJ2-2; D is possibly TRBD1 (5 bases). This TCR came from a man in his late teens or twenties in good health. Some clones in this sample may be carry-over from other donors' samples. The sample was memory CD4+ T cells from PBMCs. Noted subset: CD45RA-negative fraction. DNA for the CDR3: TGTGCCAGCAGTGAAAACAGGAAGGTAACCGGGGAGCTGTTTTTT. Its protein is CASSENRKVTGELFF.